One sample yielded the 28 T cell receptor beta chains listed below, sequenced in a study of blood T cell repertoires in COVID-19. Sequencing was performed with immunoSEQ multiplex PCR; in TCRdb, only in-frame clones are kept and a portion is missing. Here the sample spans 250,000 or so clones, around 84% being singletons. The sample consisted of peripheral blood. These receptors originate from a man between 60 and 75 years old with acute or convalescent COVID-19.

The chain employs TRBV27 and TRBJ2-7; TRBD1 agrees at 11 bases. Germline CDR1 and CDR2: MNHEY and SMNVEV (reference sequence). There are 14 residues in the CDR3. V was pared by 5 bases and J by 7 bases, with 7 bases of the junction left unmatched. CDR3 nucleotides: TGTGCCAGCAGTACCCTAGGGACAGGGGGTGAGCAGTACTTC. Translation gives CASSTLGTGGEQYF.

The CDR3 DNA is TGTGCCAGCAGCTCACAGTCTCTTAATGAGCAGTTCTTC. Translating it yields CASSSQSLNEQFF. The rearrangement uses TRBV7-3 and TRBJ2-1; D is unclear. The CDR3 has 13 amino acids. V was pared by 4 bases and J by 7 bases, with 11 bases between. Germline-derived CDR1 and CDR2 are SGHTA and FQGTGA.

A few counts support this clone. V gene TRBV27 combines with J gene TRBJ2-6; D is perhaps TRBD1 (6 bases). The CDR3 runs to 15 residues. The V gene's germline CDR1 is MNHEY and CDR2 SMNVEV (reference sequence). V was trimmed by 8 bases and J by 2 bases, leaving 13 bases between them. The CDR3 DNA sequence: TGTGCCAGCGGACAACAGGGCCCTGGGGCCAACGTCCTGACTTTC. It specifies CASGQQGPGANVLTF.

This rearrangement joins TRBV14 to TRBJ2-1, with D perhaps TRBD1 (6 bases). The CDR3 runs to 15 residues. V was clipped by 1 base and J by 2 bases, with 9 bases between them. From germline, CDR1 is SGHDN and CDR2 FVKESK. CDR3 loop: CASSQGSGAYNEQFF. Written as DNA, the CDR3 is TGTGCCAGCAGCCAAGGCTCAGGGGCCTACAATGAGCAGTTCTTC.

The gene calls are TRBV29-1 and TRBJ2-2; 11 nucleotides match TRBD1. J was trimmed by 4 bases and V by 6 bases; bases with no gene match: 4. The CDR3 extends over 14 amino acids. Per germline, CDR1 SQVTM and CDR2 ANQGSEA. The CDR3 bases are TGCAGCGTCGGACAGGGGGCAACCACCGGGGAGCTGTTTTTT. It translates to CSVGQGATTGELFF.

DNA for the CDR3: TGTGCCAGCAGCTCTGACAGCAGTTATGAAAAACTGTTTTTT. Amino acid sequence: CASSSDSSYEKLFF. The chain links TRBV5-4 to TRBJ1-4; weak D call: TRBD1 (5 bases). Trimming took off 3 bases at V and 6 bases at J, with 12 bases between the two ends. The CDR3 sequence is 14 residues long. CDR1 is SGHNT and CDR2 is YYREEE in the germline V gene (reference sequence).

This chain connects TRBV28 to TRBJ2-7; D remains unclear. This CDR3 is 15 amino acids long. V gave up 4 bases and J gave up 0 bases, with 13 bases separating them. From germline, CDR1 is MDHEN and CDR2 SYDVKM. As DNA, the CDR3 is TGTGCCAGCAGTTACCGGTTAGCTGGCTCCTACGAGCAGTACTTC. Protein: CASSYRLAGSYEQYF.

The chain recombines TRBV10-3 with TRBJ2-2, with 10 positions matching TRBD1. V dropped 5 bases and J dropped 5; count of bases not matched to a gene: 5. This CDR3 has 15 residues. Germline values: CDR1 ENHRY, CDR2 SYGVKD. The CDR3 bases are TGTGCCATCAGTTTGTGGACAGGGGGGACCGGGGAGCTGTTTTTT. This translates into CAISLWTGGTGELFF.

CDR3 bases: TGCGCCAGCAGCTTCGCCGGGACAAGATTTGGAAACACCATATATTTT. It translates to CASSFAGTRFGNTIYF. The V call is TRBV5-1, the J call TRBJ1-3; weak D call: TRBD1 (6 bases). This CDR3 spans 16 amino acids. V lost 2 bases and J lost 3, with 15 bases in between. Germline values: CDR1 SGHRS, CDR2 YFSETQ.

V is TRBV2 and J is TRBJ2-4; the D gene is possibly TRBD1 (7 bases). Germline V gene lookup returns CDR1 SNHLY and CDR2 FYNNEI. Trimming cost V 6 bases and J 7 bases, with 13 bases left between them. The length of the CDR3 is 13 residues. This CDR3 reads CASRRGRGNIQYF. CDR3 bases: TGTGCCAGCAGGCGGGGCAGGGGGAACATTCAGTACTTC.

The chain joins TRBV10-2 to TRBJ1-2; D not certain. The ends were cut back, 0 bases at V and 3 bases at J, with 5 bases in the middle. The CDR3 loop spans 13 amino acids. The germline V gene has CDR1 WSHSY and CDR2 SAAADI. This CDR3 reads CASSESSDYGYTF. In DNA form, the CDR3 reads TGCGCCAGCAGTGAGTCCAGCGACTATGGCTACACCTTC.

The gene calls are TRBV5-1 and TRBJ2-3; TRBD2 aligns across 10 bases. Germline V gives CDR1 SGHRS, CDR2 YFSETQ. The J segment lost 1 base and the V segment lost 1 base, leaving 0 bases of the junction unmatched. The CDR3 length is 15 residues. The CDR3 is CASSLTSGGTDTQYF. The DNA for the CDR3 is TGCGCCAGCAGCTTGACTAGCGGGGGCACAGATACGCAGTATTTT.

This chain uses TRBV6-5 with TRBJ2-2, with D perhaps TRBD1 (6 bases). This CDR3 is 15 amino acids long. Germline-derived CDR1 and CDR2 are MNHEY and SVGAGI. Trimming cost V 2 bases and J 4 bases, with 11 bases left between them. Written as DNA, the CDR3 is TGTGCCAGCAGTTACGAGTCAGGGGTCACCGGGGAGCTGTTTTTT. As protein: CASSYESGVTGELFF.

The J gene is TRBJ1-6, the V gene TRBV5-1; TRBD1 matches 7 bases. Germline CDR1 is SGHRS and CDR2 is YFSETQ. This CDR3 is 14 amino acids long. V dropped 3 bases and J dropped 6; count of bases not matched to a gene: 3. CDR3 sequence: CASSSTGSNSPLHF. The CDR3 bases are TGCGCCAGCAGCTCGACAGGGAGTAATTCACCCCTCCACTTT.

The V gene is TRBV30, the J gene TRBJ1-3; no clear D. This CDR3 comprises 15 residues. Germline CDR1 is GTSNPN and CDR2 is SVGIG (reference sequence). Trimming left V 5 bases short and J 0 bases short, with 14 bases between. CDR3: CAWGSGGYSGNTIYF. The DNA of the CDR3 is TGTGCCTGGGGGTCCGGAGGTTACTCTGGAAACACCATATATTTT.

In its sample, this clone was seen once. The chain combines TRBV28 with TRBJ1-4, with TRBD1 matching 8 bases. The germline V gene encodes CDR1 MDHEN and CDR2 SYDVKM. The CDR3 runs 15 residues. Losses at the gene ends were 7 bases for V and 8 bases for J; bases not matched to a gene: 12. CDR3 in amino acids: CASNSGDRSYEKLFF. The CDR3 bases are TGTGCCAGCAACTCAGGGGACAGGTCCTACGAAAAACTGTTTTTT.

The chain is built from TRBV3-1 (or the pseudogene TRBV3-2) and TRBJ1-5; no definite D call. V lost 0 bases to trimming and J lost 9 bases, with 6 bases between them. Germline-derived CDR1 and CDR2 are LGHDT and YNNKEL (reference sequence). The CDR3 length is 12 residues. The CDR3 DNA reads as TGTGCCAGCAGCCAAGAGGCAGGGCCCCAGCATTTT. Translation gives CASSQEAGPQHF.

This rearrangement joins TRBV18 to TRBJ1-1; D is unclear. This CDR3 comprises 16 residues. Germline CDR1 reads KGHSH; CDR2 reads LQKENI. V dropped 2 bases and J dropped 1 base, with 14 bases sitting between them. In nucleotides, the CDR3 is TGTGCCAGCTCACCAGGTAGCAGATTGGAGAACACTGAAGCTTTCTTT. Residues: CASSPGSRLENTEAFF.

The J gene is TRBJ1-1, the V gene TRBV27; 7 nucleotides match TRBD1. This CDR3 is built from 16 residues. V trimming: 0 bases; J trimming: 4 bases; junction bases outside the gene matches: 8. Germline CDR1 MNHEY, CDR2 SMNVEV (reference sequence). The CDR3: CASSLSLDRVGTEAFF. The CDR3 coding sequence is TGTGCCAGCAGTTTATCGCTCGACAGGGTGGGCACTGAAGCTTTCTTT.

The chain recombines TRBV4-1 with TRBJ1-4, with TRBD1 identical over 9 bases. CDR3 size: 17 residues. V shed 0 bases, J shed 5 bases, and the junction held 7 bases outside the gene matches. The germline V gene has CDR1 MGHRA and CDR2 YSYEKL. The CDR3 region is CASSQEDRDRVNEKLFF. In DNA, the CDR3 is TGCGCCAGCAGCCAAGAGGACAGGGACAGGGTCAATGAAAAACTGTTTTTT.

The chain uses TRBV28 and TRBJ2-3, with 13 nucleotides matching TRBD2. CDR1 is MDHEN and CDR2 is SYDVKM in the germline V gene. CDR3 length: 15 residues. V dropped 4 bases and J dropped 9; count of bases not matched to a gene: 7. This CDR3 reads CASSWGTSGARTQYF. CDR3 sequence (DNA): TGTGCCAGCAGTTGGGGGACTAGCGGGGCGCGGACGCAGTATTTT.

This clone was seen only once. The chain joins TRBV7-9 to TRBJ1-1, with D perhaps matching TRBD1 (6 bases). The CDR3 contains 15 residues. The V and J ends lost 6 bases and 3 bases respectively, with 17 bases between them. The germline V gene encodes CDR1 SEHNR and CDR2 FQNEAQ (reference sequence). CDR3 in DNA: TGTGCCAGCAGTCTCGGTACGGGGGGCCACACTGAAGCTTTCTTT. Translating it yields CASSLGTGGHTEAFF.

This chain uses TRBV5-1 with TRBJ2-5; TRBD1 might be the D (6 bases). The CDR3 is made up of 14 amino acids. V was cut by 4 bases and J by 5 bases, with 15 bases left in between. In germline, CDR1 is SGHRS, CDR2 YFSETQ. The CDR3 DNA is TGCGCCAGCAGCCCTACACAGGGTTTGGAGACCCAGTACTTC. Residues: CASSPTQGLETQYF.

V and J are TRBV6-1 and TRBJ2-1; TRBD2 matches 13 bases. The V segment lost 3 bases and the J segment 9 bases; nucleotides outside the gene matches: 8. The CDR3 runs to 16 residues. Germline V lookup: CDR1 MNHNS, CDR2 SASEGT. The CDR3 DNA reads as TGTGCCAGCAGTGACTTACTAGCGGGGGGGCCGGTTGAGCAGTTCTTC. It encodes CASSDLLAGGPVEQFF.

The chain is built from TRBV7-9 and TRBJ2-5, with TRBD2 matching over 9 bases. This CDR3 has 15 residues. The J segment lost 12 bases and the V segment lost 5 bases, leaving 16 bases of the junction unmatched. CDR1 SEHNR and CDR2 FQNEAQ come from the germline V gene (reference sequence). The CDR3 nucleotides are TGTGCCAGCAGCCCTAGCGGGACGTATTCTGGGGGGAAGTACTTC. Its protein is CASSPSGTYSGGKYF.

As for this clone: An end of the junction differs from the germline gene, which may be a read error. This rearrangement joins TRBV7-8 to TRBJ2-3; D unclear. The CDR3 sequence is 16 residues long. Per germline, CDR1 SGHVS and CDR2 FQNEAQ. The CDR3 DNA follows: TGTGCCAGCACCTTATTTATAGCATCCAGCACAGATACGCAGTATTTT. Amino acids: CASTLFIASSTDTQYF.

This clone was recorded only once. The chain joins TRBV6-4 to TRBJ2-3, with D maybe TRBD2 (5 bases). The CDR3 spans 13 residues. CDR1 is MRHNA and CDR2 is SNTAGT in the germline V gene. V lost 2 bases to trimming and J lost 2 bases, with 5 bases between them. The CDR3 loop reads CASSDDYTDTQYF. CDR3 bases: TGTGCCAGCAGTGACGACTACACAGATACGCAGTATTTT.

V and J are TRBV6-5 and TRBJ2-5; D call uncertain. V dropped 1 base and J dropped 0 bases, with 9 bases sitting between them. CDR1 is MNHEY and CDR2 is SVGAGI in the germline V gene. The CDR3 has 15 amino acids. In nucleotides, the CDR3 is TGTGCCAGCAGTTACTTTGGTCAGGACCAAGAGACCCAGTACTTC. It is translated as CASSYFGQDQETQYF.